The sample holds many counts of the clone carrying this T cell receptor beta chain. The antigen is undetermined. Each donor who had ophthalmopathy showed moderate-to-severe activity, a CAS of ≥3, a NOSPECS of ≥4, and a duration under 3 months. Each diagnosis was determined on the basis of clinical symptoms, serum thyroxine, TRAb, thyroid ultrasound and orbital computed tomography. This entry belongs to a study of Graves' ophthalmopathy and Graves' hyperthyroidism. The wider study: Peripheral blood sampling preceded any treatment and occurred at initial diagnosis. Regarding the study as a whole: Stable hyperthyroidism and ophthalmopathy were told apart by a 13-signature model, which achieved roughly 90% sensitivity and around 80% specificity.

Using RNA transcripts, the TCR beta CDR3 regions were amplified. RT-PCR with HTBI primers came first, then second-round multiplex PCR. MiXCR, applied by TCRdb to the multiplex PCR reads, yields one record per CDR3 protein. The sample includes fewer than 350,000 distinct CDR3 sequences, 15% to 20% seen only once; the top ten take around 12%. Trimming stripped 2 bases from V and 2 bases from J, with 13 bases between. Germline V gene sequence: CDR1 MGHDK, CDR2 SYGVNS. The CDR3 contains 15 residues. The J gene is TRBJ2-7, the V gene TRBV25-1; a weak D match, TRBD1 (6 bases). This TCR derives from an adult man with Graves' ophthalmopathy. Source material: peripheral blood. As DNA, the CDR3 is TGTGCCAGCAGTGAACCCACAGGGACGCCCTACGAGCAGTACTTC. Its protein product is CASSEPTGTPYEQYF.